This TCR beta chain was captured by sequencing in a study of T cells in Graves' hyperthyroidism and ophthalmopathy. Broader study findings: Blood also held most thyroid clonotypes expanded beyond 0.001.

This CDR3 is built from 13 residues. Trimming removed 2 bases at V and 7 bases at J, with 9 bases between. Germline V lookup: CDR1 ENHRY, CDR2 SYGVKD. Amplified TCR beta CDR3 regions came from RNA transcripts. An initial round of RT-PCR targeting the TCR CDR3 relied on the HTBI primer set. TCRdb passed the multiplex PCR reads through MiXCR, listing each CDR3 protein once. The sample yields roughly 800,000 distinct CDR3 sequences, about 38% seen once. Of note for this clonotype: Its antigen is unknown.

Investigators excluded patients with uncontrolled infection, other autoimmune disease, pregnancy or lactation. Source material for PBMCs was over 7.5 ml fresh peripheral blood. The origin of this receptor is a man younger than 35 with Graves' hyperthyroidism. Sequenced input: blood. The V and J genes are TRBV10-3 and TRBJ1-5; D is possibly TRBD1 (5 bases). CDR3 region: CAISEGAKQPQHF. The CDR3 coding sequence is TGTGCCATCAGTGAGGGGGCGAAGCAGCCCCAGCATTTT.